This T cell receptor (beta chain) emerged from a study of shared clonotypes between healthy human individuals. Study observations and caveats: Non-shared clonotypes had lower generation probabilities than clonotypes shared by all four sorted-subset donors. Clonotype sharing among donors likely depends on sequencing depth.

Clones were sequenced by immunoSEQ multiplex PCR, and TCRdb holds only the in-frame ones, with some missing. The data contain about 1,800,000 clones, approximately 94% of them seen just once; the ten biggest clones take up 0.9% to 1.5%. CD45RO-negative, CCR7-positively selected cells formed the naive CD8 fraction, excluding terminally differentiated effector memory CD45RA+ cells. As to this clone: Antigen: not known.

This CDR3 contains 14 residues. V was pared by 0 bases and J by 9 bases, with 14 bases between. Germline lookup yields CDR1 MNHEY and CDR2 SVGAGI. The TCR originated in a man aged 18 to 29 in good health. The V gene is TRBV6-5, the J gene TRBJ1-2, with D perhaps matching TRBD1 (5 bases). Sample: naive CD8+ T cells sorted from blood. CDR3 amino acids: CASSYSTGEVRYTF. CDR3 in DNA: TGTGCCAGCAGTTACTCAACGGGGGAGGTTCGCTACACCTTC.